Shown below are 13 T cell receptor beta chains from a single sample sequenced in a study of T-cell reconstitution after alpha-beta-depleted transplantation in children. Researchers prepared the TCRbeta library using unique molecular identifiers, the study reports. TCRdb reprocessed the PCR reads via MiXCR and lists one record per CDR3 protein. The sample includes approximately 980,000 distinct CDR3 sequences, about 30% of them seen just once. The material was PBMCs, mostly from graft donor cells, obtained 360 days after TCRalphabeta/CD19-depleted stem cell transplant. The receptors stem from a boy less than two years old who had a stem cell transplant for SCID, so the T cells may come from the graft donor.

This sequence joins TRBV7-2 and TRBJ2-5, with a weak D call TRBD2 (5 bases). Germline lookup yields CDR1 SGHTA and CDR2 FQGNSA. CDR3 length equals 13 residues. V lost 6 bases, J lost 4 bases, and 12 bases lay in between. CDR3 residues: CASSNGGGETQYF. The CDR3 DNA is TGTGCCAGCAGTAATGGAGGAGGAGAGACCCAGTACTTC.

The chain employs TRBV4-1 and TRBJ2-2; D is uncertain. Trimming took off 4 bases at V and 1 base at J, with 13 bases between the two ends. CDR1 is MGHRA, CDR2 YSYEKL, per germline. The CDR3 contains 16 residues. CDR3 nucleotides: TGCGCCAGCAGCCGAAGCTCTAGAGGGAACACCGGGGAGCTGTTTTTT. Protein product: CASSRSSRGNTGELFF.

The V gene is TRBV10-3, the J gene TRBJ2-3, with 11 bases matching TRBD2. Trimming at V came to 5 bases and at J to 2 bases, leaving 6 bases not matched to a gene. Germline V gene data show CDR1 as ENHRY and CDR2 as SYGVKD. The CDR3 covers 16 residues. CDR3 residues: CAISLGLAETTDTQYF. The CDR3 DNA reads TGTGCCATCAGTTTGGGACTAGCGGAGACCACAGATACGCAGTATTTT.

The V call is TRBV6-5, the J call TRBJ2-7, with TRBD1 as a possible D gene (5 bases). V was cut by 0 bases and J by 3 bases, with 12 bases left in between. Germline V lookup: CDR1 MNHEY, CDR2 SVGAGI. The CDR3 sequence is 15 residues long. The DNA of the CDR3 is TGTGCCAGCAGTTACTCGAGGCAGGGCAGCTACGAGCAGTACTTC. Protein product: CASSYSRQGSYEQYF.

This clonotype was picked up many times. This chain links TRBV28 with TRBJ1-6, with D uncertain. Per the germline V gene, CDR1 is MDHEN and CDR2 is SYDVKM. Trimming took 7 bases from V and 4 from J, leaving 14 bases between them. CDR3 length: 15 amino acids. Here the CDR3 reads CASTQERAYNSPLHF. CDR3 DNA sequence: TGTGCCAGCACCCAAGAAAGGGCATATAATTCACCCCTCCACTTT.

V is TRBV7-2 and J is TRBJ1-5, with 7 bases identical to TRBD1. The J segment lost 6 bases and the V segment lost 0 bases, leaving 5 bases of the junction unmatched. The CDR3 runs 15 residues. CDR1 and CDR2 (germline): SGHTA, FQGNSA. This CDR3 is CASSLATGDGQPQHF. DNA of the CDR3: TGTGCCAGCAGCTTAGCCACAGGGGATGGTCAGCCCCAGCATTTT.

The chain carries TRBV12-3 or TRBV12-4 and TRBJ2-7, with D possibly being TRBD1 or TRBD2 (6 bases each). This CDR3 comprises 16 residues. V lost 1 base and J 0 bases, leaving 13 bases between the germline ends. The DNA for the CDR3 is TGTGCCAGCAGTTTAGGGTCGGGGGCCACCTCCTACGAGCAGTACTTC. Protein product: CASSLGSGATSYEQYF.

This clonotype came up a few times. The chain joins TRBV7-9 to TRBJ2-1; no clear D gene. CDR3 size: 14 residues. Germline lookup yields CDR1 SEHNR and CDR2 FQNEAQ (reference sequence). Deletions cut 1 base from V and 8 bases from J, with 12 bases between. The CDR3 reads CASSLDGVRDEQFF. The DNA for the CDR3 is TGTGCCAGCAGCTTAGACGGAGTTCGCGATGAGCAGTTCTTC.

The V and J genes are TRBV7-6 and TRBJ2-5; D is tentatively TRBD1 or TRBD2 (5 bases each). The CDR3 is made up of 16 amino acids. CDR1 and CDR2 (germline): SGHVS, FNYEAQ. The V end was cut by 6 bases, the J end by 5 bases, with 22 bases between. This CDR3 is CASSFSWVRGSETQYF. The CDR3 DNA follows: TGTGCCAGCAGTTTTTCTTGGGTGAGGGGCTCGGAGACCCAGTACTTC.

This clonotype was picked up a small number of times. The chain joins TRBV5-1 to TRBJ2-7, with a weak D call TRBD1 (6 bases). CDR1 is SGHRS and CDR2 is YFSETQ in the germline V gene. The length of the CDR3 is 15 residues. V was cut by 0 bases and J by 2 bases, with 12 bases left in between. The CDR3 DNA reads TGCGCCAGCAGCTTGGGAACAGGGTATACCTACGAGCAGTACTTC. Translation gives CASSLGTGYTYEQYF. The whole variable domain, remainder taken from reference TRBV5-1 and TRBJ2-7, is KAGVTQTPRYLIKTRGQQVTLSCSPISGHRSVSWYQQTPGQGLQFLFEYFSETQRNKGNFPGRFSGRQFSNSRSEMNVSTLELGDSALYLCASSLGTGYTYEQYFGPGTRLTVT.

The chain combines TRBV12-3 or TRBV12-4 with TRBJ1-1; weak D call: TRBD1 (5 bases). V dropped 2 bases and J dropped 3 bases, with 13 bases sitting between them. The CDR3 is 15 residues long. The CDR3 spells CASSLQPGGDTEAFF. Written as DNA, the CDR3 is TGTGCCAGCAGTTTACAACCGGGAGGGGACACTGAAGCTTTCTTT.

This chain's CDR3 is CASSPSMTYNEQFF. The DNA for the CDR3 is TGTGCCAGCAGTCCCTCAATGACCTACAATGAGCAGTTCTTC. This chain joins TRBV2 and TRBJ2-1; D gene uncertain. The germline V gene has CDR1 SNHLY and CDR2 FYNNEI. The CDR3 has 14 amino acids. V dropped 5 bases and J dropped 2 bases, with 10 bases sitting between them.

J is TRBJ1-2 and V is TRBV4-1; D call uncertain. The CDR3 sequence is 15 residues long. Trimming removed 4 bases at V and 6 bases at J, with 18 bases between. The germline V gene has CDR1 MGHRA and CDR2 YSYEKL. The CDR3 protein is CASSPVRADQDGYTF. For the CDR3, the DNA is TGCGCCAGCAGCCCAGTAAGGGCAGATCAGGATGGCTACACCTTC.